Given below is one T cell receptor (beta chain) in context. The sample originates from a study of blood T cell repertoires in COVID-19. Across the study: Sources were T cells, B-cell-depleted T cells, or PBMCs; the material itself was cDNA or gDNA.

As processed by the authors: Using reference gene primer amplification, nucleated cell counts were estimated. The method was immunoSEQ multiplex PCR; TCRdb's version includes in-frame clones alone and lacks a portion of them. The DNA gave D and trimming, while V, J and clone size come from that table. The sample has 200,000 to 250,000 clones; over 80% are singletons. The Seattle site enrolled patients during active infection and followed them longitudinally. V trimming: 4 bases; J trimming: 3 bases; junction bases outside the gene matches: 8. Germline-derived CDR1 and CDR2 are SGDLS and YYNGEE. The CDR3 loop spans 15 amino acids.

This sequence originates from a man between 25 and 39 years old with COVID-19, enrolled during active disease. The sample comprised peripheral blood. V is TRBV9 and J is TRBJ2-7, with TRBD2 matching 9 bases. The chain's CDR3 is CASSPRTSVDYEQYF. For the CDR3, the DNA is TGTGCCAGCAGCCCTCGGACTAGCGTGGACTACGAGCAGTACTTC. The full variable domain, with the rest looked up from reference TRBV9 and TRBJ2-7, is DSGVTQTPKHLITATGQRVTLRCSPRSGDLSVYWYQQSLDQGLQFLIQYYNGEERAKGNILERFSAQQFPDLHSELNLSSLELGDSALYFCASSPRTSVDYEQYFGPGTRLTVT.